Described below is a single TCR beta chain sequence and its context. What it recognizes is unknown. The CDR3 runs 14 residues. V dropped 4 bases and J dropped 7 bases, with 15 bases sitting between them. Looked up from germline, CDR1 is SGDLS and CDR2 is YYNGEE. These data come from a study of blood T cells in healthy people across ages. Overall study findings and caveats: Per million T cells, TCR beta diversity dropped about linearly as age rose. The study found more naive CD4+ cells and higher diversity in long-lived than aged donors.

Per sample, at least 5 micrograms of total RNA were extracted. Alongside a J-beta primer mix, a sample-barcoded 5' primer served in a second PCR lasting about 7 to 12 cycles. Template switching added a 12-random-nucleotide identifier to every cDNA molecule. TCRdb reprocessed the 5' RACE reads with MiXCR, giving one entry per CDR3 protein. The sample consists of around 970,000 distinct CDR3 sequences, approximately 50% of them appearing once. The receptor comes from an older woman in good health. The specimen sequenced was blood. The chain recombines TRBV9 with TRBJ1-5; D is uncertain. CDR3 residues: CASSQEAGRQPQHF. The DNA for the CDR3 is TGTGCCAGCAGCCAAGAAGCCGGTAGGCAGCCCCAGCATTTT. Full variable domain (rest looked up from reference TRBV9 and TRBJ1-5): DSGVTQTPKHLITATGQRVTLRCSPRSGDLSVYWYQQSLDQGLQFLIQYYNGEERAKGNILERFSAQQFPDLHSELNLSSLELGDSALYFCASSQEAGRQPQHFGDGTRLSIL.